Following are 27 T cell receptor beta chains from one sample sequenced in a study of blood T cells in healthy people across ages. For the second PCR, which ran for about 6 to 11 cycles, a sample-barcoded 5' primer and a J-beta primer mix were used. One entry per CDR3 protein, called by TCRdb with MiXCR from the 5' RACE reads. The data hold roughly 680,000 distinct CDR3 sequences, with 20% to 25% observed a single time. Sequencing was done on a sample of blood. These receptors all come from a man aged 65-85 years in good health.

The CDR3 bases are TGTGCCAGCACCCTAGACGGGAGACAGAATTCACCCCTCCACTTT. It specifies CASTLDGRQNSPLHF. V gene TRBV12-3 or TRBV12-4 combines with J gene TRBJ1-6; perhaps TRBD1 as D (5 bases). This CDR3 is 15 amino acids long. V lost 7 bases to trimming and J lost 7 bases, with 17 bases between them.

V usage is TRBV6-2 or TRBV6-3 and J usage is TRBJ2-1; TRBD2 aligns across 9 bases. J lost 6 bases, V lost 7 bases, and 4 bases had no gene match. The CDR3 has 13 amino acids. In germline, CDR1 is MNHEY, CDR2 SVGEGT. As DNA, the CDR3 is TGTGCCAGCAAGGCTAGCGGGATCAATGAGCAGTTCTTC. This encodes CASKASGINEQFF.

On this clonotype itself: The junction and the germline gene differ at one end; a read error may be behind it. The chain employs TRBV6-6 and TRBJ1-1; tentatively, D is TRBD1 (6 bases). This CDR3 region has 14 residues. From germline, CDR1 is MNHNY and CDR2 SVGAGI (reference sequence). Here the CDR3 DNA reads TGTGCCAGCAGTCACAACGGGGGCGCAGGTGAAGCTTTATTT. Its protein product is CASSHNGGAGEALF.

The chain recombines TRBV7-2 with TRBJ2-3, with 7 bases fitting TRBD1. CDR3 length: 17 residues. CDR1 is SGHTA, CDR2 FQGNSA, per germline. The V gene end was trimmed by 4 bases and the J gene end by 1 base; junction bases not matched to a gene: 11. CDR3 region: CASSYWTGTAGTDTQYF. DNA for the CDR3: TGTGCCAGCAGCTACTGGACAGGCACGGCGGGCACAGATACGCAGTATTTT. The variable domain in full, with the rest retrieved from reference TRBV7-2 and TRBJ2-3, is GAGVSQSPSNKVTEKGKDVELRCDPISGHTALYWYRQSLGQGLEFLIYFQGNSAPDKSGLPSDRFSAERTGGSVSTLTIQRTQQEDSAVYLCASSYWTGTAGTDTQYFGPGTRLTVL.

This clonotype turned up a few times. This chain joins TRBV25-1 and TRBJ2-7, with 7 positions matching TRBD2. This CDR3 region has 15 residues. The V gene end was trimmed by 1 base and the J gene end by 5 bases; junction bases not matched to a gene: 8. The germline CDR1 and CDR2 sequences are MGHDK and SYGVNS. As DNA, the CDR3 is TGTGCCAGCAGTGAATCTCAAGCGGGACCCCACGAGCAGTACTTC. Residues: CASSESQAGPHEQYF.

The CDR3 reads CASSQDFSGVKQFF. CDR3 in DNA: TGCGCCAGCAGCCAAGATTTTAGCGGGGTGAAGCAGTTCTTC. This chain uses TRBV4-1 with TRBJ2-1, with 8 positions matching TRBD2. There are 14 residues in the CDR3. With V trimmed by 0 bases and J by 11 bases, 6 bases remained unmatched. CDR1 is MGHRA and CDR2 is YSYEKL in the germline V gene.

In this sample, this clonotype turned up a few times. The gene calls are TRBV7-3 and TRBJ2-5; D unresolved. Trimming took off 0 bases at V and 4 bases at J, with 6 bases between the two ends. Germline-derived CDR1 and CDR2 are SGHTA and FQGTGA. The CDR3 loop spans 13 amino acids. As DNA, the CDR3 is TGTGCCAGCAGCTTAACGGAAGGAGAGACCCAGTACTTC. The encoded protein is CASSLTEGETQYF.

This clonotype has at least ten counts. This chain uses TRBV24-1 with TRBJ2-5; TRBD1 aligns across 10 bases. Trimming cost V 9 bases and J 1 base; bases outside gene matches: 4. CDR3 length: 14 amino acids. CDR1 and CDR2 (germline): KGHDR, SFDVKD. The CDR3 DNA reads TGTGCCACCGGTAGGACAGGGGGCCAAGAGACCCAGTACTTC. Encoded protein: CATGRTGGQETQYF.

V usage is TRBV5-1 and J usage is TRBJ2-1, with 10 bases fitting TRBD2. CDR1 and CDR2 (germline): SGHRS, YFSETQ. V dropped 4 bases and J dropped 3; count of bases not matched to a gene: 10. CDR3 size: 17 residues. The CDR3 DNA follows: TGCGCCAGCAGCCTAGGGCCTAGCGGGAGAATCTACAATGAGCAGTTCTTC. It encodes CASSLGPSGRIYNEQFF.

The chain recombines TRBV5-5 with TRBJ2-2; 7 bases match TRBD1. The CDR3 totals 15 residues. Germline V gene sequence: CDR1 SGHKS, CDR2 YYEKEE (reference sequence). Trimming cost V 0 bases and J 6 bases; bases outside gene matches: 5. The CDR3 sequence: CASSLEGGRSGELFF. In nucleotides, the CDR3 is TGTGCCAGCAGCTTGGAAGGGGGCCGGTCCGGGGAGCTGTTTTTT.

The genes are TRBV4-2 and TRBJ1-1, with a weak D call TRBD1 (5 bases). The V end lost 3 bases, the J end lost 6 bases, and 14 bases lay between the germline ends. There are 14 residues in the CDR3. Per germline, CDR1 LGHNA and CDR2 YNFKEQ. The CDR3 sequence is CASSQDEGRPEAFF. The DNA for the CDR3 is TGTGCCAGCAGCCAGGACGAGGGGCGCCCTGAAGCTTTCTTT.

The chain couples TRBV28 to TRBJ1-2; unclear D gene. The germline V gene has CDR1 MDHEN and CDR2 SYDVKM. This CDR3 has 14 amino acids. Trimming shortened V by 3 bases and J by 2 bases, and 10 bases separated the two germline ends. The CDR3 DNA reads TGTGCCAGCAGTTTCATAAGCAGGAACTATGGCTACACCTTC. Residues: CASSFISRNYGYTF.

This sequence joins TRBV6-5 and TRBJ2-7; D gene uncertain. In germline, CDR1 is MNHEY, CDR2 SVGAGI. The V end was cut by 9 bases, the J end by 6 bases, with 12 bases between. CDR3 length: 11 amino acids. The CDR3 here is CASMGKGEQYF. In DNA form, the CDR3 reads TGTGCCAGTATGGGAAAGGGCGAGCAGTACTTC.

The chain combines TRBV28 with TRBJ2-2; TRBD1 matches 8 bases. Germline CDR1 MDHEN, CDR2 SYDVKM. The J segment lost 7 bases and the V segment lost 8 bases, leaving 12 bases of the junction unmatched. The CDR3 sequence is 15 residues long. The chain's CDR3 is CASANPGGANGELFF. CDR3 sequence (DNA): TGTGCCAGCGCAAATCCAGGGGGCGCGAACGGGGAGCTGTTTTTT.

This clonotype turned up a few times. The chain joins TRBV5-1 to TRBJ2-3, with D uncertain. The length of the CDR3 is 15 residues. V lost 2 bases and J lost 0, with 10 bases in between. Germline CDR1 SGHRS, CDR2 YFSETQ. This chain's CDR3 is CASSFKGSSTDTQYF. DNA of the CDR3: TGCGCCAGCAGCTTTAAAGGGTCCAGCACAGATACGCAGTATTTT.

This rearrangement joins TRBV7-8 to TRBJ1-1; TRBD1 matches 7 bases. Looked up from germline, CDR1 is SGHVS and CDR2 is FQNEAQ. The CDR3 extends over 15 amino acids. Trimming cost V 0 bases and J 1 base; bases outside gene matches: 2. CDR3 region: CASSLAGQPNTEAFF. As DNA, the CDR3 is TGTGCCAGCAGCTTAGCGGGACAGCCGAACACTGAAGCTTTCTTT.

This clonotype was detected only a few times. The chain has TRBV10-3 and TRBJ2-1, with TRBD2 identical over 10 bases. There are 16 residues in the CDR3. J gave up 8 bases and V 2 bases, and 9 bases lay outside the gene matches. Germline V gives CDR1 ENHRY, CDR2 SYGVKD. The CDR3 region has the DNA TGTGCCATCAGTGAGAGGACTAGCGGAGTAGGGGATGAGCAGTTCTTC. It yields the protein CAISERTSGVGDEQFF.

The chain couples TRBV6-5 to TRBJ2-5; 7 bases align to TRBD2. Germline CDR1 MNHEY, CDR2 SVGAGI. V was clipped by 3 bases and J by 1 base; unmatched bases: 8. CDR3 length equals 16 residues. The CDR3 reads CASSYGTSESQETQYF. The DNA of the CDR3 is TGTGCCAGCAGTTATGGAACTAGCGAATCCCAAGAGACCCAGTACTTC.

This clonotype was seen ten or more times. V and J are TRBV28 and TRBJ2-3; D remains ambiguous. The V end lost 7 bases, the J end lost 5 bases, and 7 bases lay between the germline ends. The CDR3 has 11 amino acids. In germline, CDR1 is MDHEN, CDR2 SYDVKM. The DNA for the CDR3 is TGTGCCAGCAATAATCAAGATACGCAGTATTTT. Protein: CASNNQDTQYF.

CDR3 sequence (DNA): TGCGCCAGCAGCTCCGTCGGTGAGGGCTACACCTTC. Its protein product is CASSSVGEGYTF. The J gene is TRBJ1-2, the V gene TRBV5-1, with D unclear. The CDR3 runs 12 residues. Germline loops: CDR1 SGHRS, CDR2 YFSETQ. The V end was cut by 3 bases, the J end by 8 bases, with 11 bases between.

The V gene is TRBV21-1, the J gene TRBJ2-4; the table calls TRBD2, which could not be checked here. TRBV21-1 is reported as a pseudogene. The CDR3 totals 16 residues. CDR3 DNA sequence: TGTGCCAGCAGCCAACTAGCGGTACTAGCCAAAAACATTCAGTACTTC. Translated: CASSQLAVLAKNIQYF.

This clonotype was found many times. The CDR3 nucleotides are TGTGCCAGCTCAGAAGTCGGACTAGCGGGTTACGAGCAGTACTTC. Its translation: CASSEVGLAGYEQYF. The V gene is TRBV6-5, the J gene TRBJ2-7, with 11 bases matching TRBD2. With V trimmed by 8 bases and J by 4 bases, 10 bases remained unmatched. In germline, CDR1 is MNHEY, CDR2 SVGAGI. This CDR3 has 15 residues.

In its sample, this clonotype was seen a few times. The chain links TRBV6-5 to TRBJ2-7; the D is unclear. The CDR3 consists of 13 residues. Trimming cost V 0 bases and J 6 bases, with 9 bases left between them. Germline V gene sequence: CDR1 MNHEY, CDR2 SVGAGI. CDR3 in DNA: TGTGCCAGCAGTTACTCGTCCGAGCTCGAGCAGTACTTC. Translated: CASSYSSELEQYF.

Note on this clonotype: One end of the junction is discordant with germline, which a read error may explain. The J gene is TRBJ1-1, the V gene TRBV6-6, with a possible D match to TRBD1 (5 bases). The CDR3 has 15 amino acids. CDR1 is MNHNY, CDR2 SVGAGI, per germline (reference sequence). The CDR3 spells CAGSYFEGKNTEAFF. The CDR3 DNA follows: TGTGCCGGCAGTTACTTCGAGGGGAAGAACACTGAAGCTTTCTTT.

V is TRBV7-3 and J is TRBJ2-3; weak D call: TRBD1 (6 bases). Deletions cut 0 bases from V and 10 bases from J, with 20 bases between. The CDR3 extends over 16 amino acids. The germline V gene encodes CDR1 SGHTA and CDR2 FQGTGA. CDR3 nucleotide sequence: TGTGCCAGCAGCTTAACCACAGGGAGAGGGGCCGTTGCGCAGTATTTT. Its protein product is CASSLTTGRGAVAQYF.

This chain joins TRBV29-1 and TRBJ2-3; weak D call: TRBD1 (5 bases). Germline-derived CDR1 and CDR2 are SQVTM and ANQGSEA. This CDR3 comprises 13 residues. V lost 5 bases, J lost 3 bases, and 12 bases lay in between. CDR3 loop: CSVRGRTTDTQYF. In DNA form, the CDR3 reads TGCAGCGTTCGCGGACGGACAACAGATACGCAGTATTTT.

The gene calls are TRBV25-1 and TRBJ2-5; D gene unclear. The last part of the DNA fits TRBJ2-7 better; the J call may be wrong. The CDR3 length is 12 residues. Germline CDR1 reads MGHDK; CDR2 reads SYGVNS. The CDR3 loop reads CGAPGESYEQYF. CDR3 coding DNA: TGTGGGGCACCCGGAGAGTCCTACGAGCAGTACTTC.